This TCR beta chain came from a study of blood T cell repertoires in COVID-19. Authors' analysis steps: Amplification of reference gene primers was used by the study to estimate nucleated cell counts. Clones were sequenced by immunoSEQ multiplex PCR, and TCRdb holds only the in-frame ones, with some missing. V, J and clone size derive from that table, while D and trimming were established from the DNA sequence. The profile shows around 450,000 clones, approximately 90% of them singletons. Trimming shortened V by 1 base and J by 1 base, and 11 bases separated the two germline ends. The CDR3 runs 17 residues. CDR1 and CDR2 from the germline V gene are SGHVS and FQNEAQ.

The source material was PBMCs or T cells enriched from blood (not recorded which). The gene calls are TRBV7-8 and TRBJ2-6; D call uncertain. The receptor was isolated from a woman under 30 who had recovered from COVID-19. This chain's CDR3 is CASSLGPPGSGANVLTF. The CDR3 region has the DNA TGTGCCAGCAGCTTAGGTCCCCCAGGATCTGGGGCCAACGTCCTGACTTTC.